This T cell receptor beta chain was observed in a study of blood T cells in healthy people across ages. The study, taken as a whole, reports: Correlation between TCR beta diversity and naive T cell percentage was strong.

The table lists this clonotype with a count of one. Its antigen remains unidentified. The length of the CDR3 is 14 residues. The germline V gene encodes CDR1 SGHRS and CDR2 YFSETQ. The ends lost 3 bases at V and 8 bases at J; junction bases unmatched: 9. Alongside a J-beta primer mix, a sample-barcoded 5' primer served in a second PCR lasting about 7 to 11 cycles. TCRdb re-called the 5' RACE reads with MiXCR, one entry per CDR3 protein. Of around 1,800,000 distinct CDR3 sequences detected, about two fifths appear once; the ten largest clones hold about 23%. The clonotype comes from a human donor in good health. Material: blood. V and J are TRBV5-1 and TRBJ1-2, with TRBD1 matching over 8 bases. The CDR3 DNA sequence: TGCGCCAGCAGCTCGAGACAGGGGCTTGGCGGCTACACCTTC. The encoded protein is CASSSRQGLGGYTF.